These 10 T cell receptor beta chains originate from one sample sequenced in a study of human T cells and chemical hapten exposure. Time point denoted: patch test 3, about 24 weeks after DPC sensitization. Treatment noted: therapeutic diphenylcyclopropenone sensitization with weekly scalp DPC. TCRdb re-called the RACE reads with MiXCR, one entry per CDR3 protein. Of 190,000 or so distinct CDR3 sequences detected, approximately 26% appear once; the ten largest clones hold 2% to 2.5%. This material consisted of whole blood, taken in connection with sensitization to the hapten diphenylcyclopropenone (DPC). The receptors come from a middle-aged woman with alopecia areata. Some clones in this sample may be carry-over from other donors' samples.

The chain recombines TRBV29-1 with TRBJ2-1, with 7 bases aligning to TRBD2. Germline assignment: CDR1 SQVTM and CDR2 ANQGSEA. CDR3 length: 15 amino acids. The J segment lost 4 bases and the V segment lost 3 bases, leaving 9 bases of the junction unmatched. CDR3 sequence reads: CSVEEQLALYNEQFF. CDR3 DNA: TGCAGCGTTGAGGAACAACTAGCGCTTTACAATGAGCAGTTCTTC.

V usage is TRBV29-1 and J usage is TRBJ2-1, with D unresolved. This CDR3 contains 12 residues. V was pared by 3 bases and J by 5 bases, with 8 bases between. CDR1 and CDR2 (germline): SQVTM, ANQGSEA. CDR3 in amino acids: CSVDTRNNEQFF. CDR3 sequence (DNA): TGCAGCGTTGATACGCGTAACAATGAGCAGTTCTTC.

The genes are TRBV20-1 and TRBJ2-1; TRBD2 aligns across 10 bases. The CDR3 consists of 14 residues. The germline V gene has CDR1 DFQATT and CDR2 SNEGSKA (reference sequence). Losses at the gene ends were 6 bases for V and 7 bases for J; bases not matched to a gene: 9. The CDR3 nucleotides are TGCAGTGCCCGGCTAGCGGGAGAACTGAATGAGCAGTTCTTC. This translates into CSARLAGELNEQFF.

The rearrangement links TRBV6-5 to TRBJ2-7, with D perhaps matching TRBD1 (5 bases). CDR3 size: 14 residues. Germline CDR1 MNHEY, CDR2 SVGAGI. Trimming removed 6 bases from V and 4 bases from J, with 16 bases in between. For the CDR3, the DNA is TGTGCCAGCAGGATCAGTCAGGGCATATACGAGCAGTACTTC. It translates to CASRISQGIYEQYF.

The chain has TRBV7-6 and TRBJ2-7; 7 bases are shared with TRBD1. Trimming removed 5 bases from V and 3 bases from J; junction bases left unmatched: 10. The CDR3 sequence is 15 residues long. Germline V gene lookup returns CDR1 SGHVS and CDR2 FNYEAQ. The CDR3 sequence is CASSPTGTAVYEQYF. CDR3 bases: TGTGCCAGCAGCCCAACCGGGACAGCGGTCTACGAGCAGTACTTC.

A word on this clonotype: One end of the junction varies from germline; a read error may be responsible. The genes are TRBV6-1 and TRBJ2-7, with 9 nucleotides matching TRBD1. Germline CDR1 MNHNS, CDR2 SASEGT. The CDR3 has 14 residues. Here the CDR3 DNA reads TGTGCCGGCAGTGACAGGGGGAACGGCTACGAGCAGTACTTC. It translates to CAGSDRGNGYEQYF.

The sample holds many counts of this clonotype. CDR3 bases: TGCAGCGTTGAAGATCCAGCGGGAATCAGGGAGTACTTC. This sequence encodes CSVEDPAGIREYF. The rearrangement links TRBV29-1 to TRBJ2-7; TRBD2 matches at 7 bases. V gave up 0 bases and J gave up 11 bases; unmatched junction bases: 10. The CDR3 is made up of 13 amino acids. Germline V gene data show CDR1 as SQVTM and CDR2 as ANQGSEA.

As to this clonotype: Because it lacks the conserved phenylalanine or tryptophan at the end, this CDR3 is likely a read error. The chain carries TRBV7-9 and TRBJ1-4, with D unclear. V shed 2 bases and J shed 4 bases, with 11 bases lying between them. CDR1 and CDR2 from the germline V gene are SEHNR and FQNEAQ (reference sequence). The CDR3 totals 15 residues. CDR3 sequence reads: CASSLYLTGNEKLFS. The CDR3, as DNA: TGTGCCAGCAGCTTATACTTAACGGGTAATGAAAAACTGTTTTCT.

This clonotype was seen a handful of times. The rearrangement links TRBV27 to TRBJ2-7; no clear D gene. The CDR3 extends over 14 amino acids. The V gene lost 2 bases and the J gene lost 3 bases, with 11 bases spanning the gap. Germline loops: CDR1 MNHEY, CDR2 SMNVEV (reference sequence). CDR3 residues: CASSLALPHYEQYF. The CDR3 DNA follows: TGTGCCAGCAGTTTAGCCTTACCCCACTACGAGCAGTACTTC.

This clonotype showed up just a few times. V gene TRBV7-2 combines with J gene TRBJ2-5, with D possibly being TRBD2 (5 bases). V lost 6 bases to trimming and J lost 2 bases, with 10 bases between them. The length of the CDR3 is 13 residues. Looked up from germline, CDR1 is SGHTA and CDR2 is FQGNSA. Written as DNA, the CDR3 is TGTGCCAGCAGTCCACTAGTTCAAGAGACCCAGTACTTC. Protein sequence: CASSPLVQETQYF.